These T cell receptor beta chains were read from a single sample in a study of CD8+ T cells in alopecia areata. Sequenced by immunoSEQ multiplex PCR; TCRdb stores in-frame clones only, minus some. Found here are about 4,500 clones, about 60% of them singletons; the top ten hold approximately 10%. The sample was skin, taken at week 4, from a patient treated with tofacitinib. These receptors all come from a human donor with alopecia areata. Each CDR3 is given with its conserved first and last residue. Each record gives: V gene, J gene, CDR3 protein.

>TRBV9|TRBJ2-1
CASSVEADSYNEQFF
>TRBV7-2|TRBJ1-1
CASSYQGQGRGAFF
>TRBV30|TRBJ1-4
CAWSGGGGEKLFF
>TRBV19|TRBJ2-4
CASSISLVGTSGRAANIQYF
>TRBV7-8|TRBJ1-4
CASSSLVGGEKLFF
>TRBV5-1|TRBJ2-7
CASSLGGTGPYEQYF
>TRBV7-9|TRBJ2-2
CASSSTGLNGELFF
>TRBV8-2|TRBJ2-6
CGIMKITQSRANVLTF
>TRBV5-5|TRBJ2-1
CASSLLGAGNEQFF
>TRBV5-4|TRBJ2-7
CASSLGTYEQYF
>TRBV7-9|TRBJ2-1
CASGQGVGEQFF
>TRBV6-5|TRBJ2-1
CDSSYSKSSMEQFF
>TRBV7-9|TRBJ1-1
CASSLAQGMNTEAFF
>TRBV6-5|TRBJ2-7
CASSFTGIHEQYF
>TRBV7-9|TRBJ2-5
CASSSQREPLETQYF
>TRBV5-1|TRBJ2-7
CASRPGSLDEQYF
>TRBV6-5|TRBJ1-2
CASSYTNNYGYTF
>TRBV30|TRBJ2-5
CAGEGLQETQYF
>TRBV10-3|TRBJ2-3
CAIKEVFGSTDTQYF
>TRBV15|TRBJ2-7
CATSESSSYEQYF
>TRBV6-1|TRBJ1-2
CASPGQSLGGYTF
>TRBV5-1|TRBJ2-2
CASSSRGGAANTGELFF
>TRBV6-5|TRBJ2-4
CASSYSTSGVENIQYF
>TRBV18|TRBJ1-3
CASSLDSRSSGNTIYF
>TRBV29-1|TRBJ2-1
CSFGYSSYNEQFF
>TRBV7-4|TRBJ2-3
CASSLRTSGIVDTQYF
>TRBV29-1|TRBJ2-2
CSAWEGYSTGELFF
>TRBV2|TRBJ1-5
CASSAGDSHQPQHF